The 31 T cell receptor beta chains presented below share a single source sample, sequenced in a study of T cell responses to AZD1222 COVID-19 vaccine (dated by TCRdb to about 2021). Library method: the immunoSEQ multiplex PCR assay. This is the immuneACCESS table as TCRdb keeps it, with only in-frame sequences that have V and J called. A part of the clones is gone; compared with another copy, unresolved V genes explain less than half, and the rest is unexplained. For this sample there are about 120,000 clones; approximately 86% appear just once. Together, the top ten hold over 8.5% of the sample. What the time point label conveys for this sample: baseline before first vaccination. Sequencing used peripheral blood, obtained on day 0 of AZD1222 vaccination. These TCRs come from an adult in good health.

The chain couples TRBV5-8 to TRBJ2-3, with 9 positions matching TRBD1. J gave up 0 bases and V 4 bases, and 6 bases lay outside the gene matches. The CDR3 is made up of 16 amino acids. Germline V gene lookup returns CDR1 SGHTS and CDR2 YDEGEE. Here the CDR3 reads CASSNGQGQSTDTQYF. CDR3 in DNA: TGTGCCAGCAGCAATGGACAGGGGCAAAGCACAGATACGCAGTATTTT.

This clone was detected only once. The gene calls are TRBV24-1 and TRBJ2-7; D possibly corresponds to TRBD2 (6 bases). Between the trimmed V and J ends, which lost 7 bases and 5 bases, there was a span of 11 bases. Germline lookup yields CDR1 KGHDR and CDR2 SFDVKD. This CDR3 spans 12 amino acids. CDR3 region: CATREGRDEQYF. The CDR3 coding sequence is TGTGCCACCAGGGAGGGGCGGGACGAGCAGTACTTC.

This clone has a handful of counts. The chain recombines TRBV3-1 (or the pseudogene TRBV3-2) with TRBJ2-1, with D uncertain. The length of the CDR3 is 16 residues. Germline V lookup: CDR1 LGHDT, CDR2 YNNKEL (reference sequence). Trimming pared 0 bases from V and 4 bases from J, leaving 13 bases between. This CDR3 is CASSQELGILYNEQFF. The CDR3 DNA follows: TGTGCCAGCAGCCAAGAGCTGGGGATTCTATACAATGAGCAGTTCTTC.

The V and J genes are TRBV6-6 and TRBJ1-4, with TRBD1 matching 8 bases. The ends lost 6 bases at V and 7 bases at J; junction bases unmatched: 4. Germline CDR1 MNHNY, CDR2 SVGAGI (reference sequence). The CDR3 has 13 amino acids. The CDR3 region is CASRSDRAEKLFF. The CDR3 DNA sequence: TGTGCCAGCAGATCGGACAGGGCTGAAAAACTGTTTTTT.

This clone appeared once. The genes are TRBV9 and TRBJ2-7; D is uncertain. This CDR3 has 15 residues. Trimming left V 4 bases short and J 0 bases short, with 14 bases between. Germline V gene lookup returns CDR1 SGDLS and CDR2 YYNGEE. CDR3 bases: TGTGCCAGCAGCCTAAGTTGGGGTTCCTCCTACGAGCAGTACTTC. Translation gives CASSLSWGSSYEQYF.

V and J are TRBV19 and TRBJ1-2; tentative D call: TRBD1 (6 bases). Trimming removed 4 bases from V and 7 bases from J, with 16 bases in between. This CDR3 has 14 amino acids. CDR1 and CDR2 from the germline V gene are LNHDA and SQIVND (reference sequence). The CDR3 region has the DNA TGTGCCAGTAGTAGACAAATGACAGGTCTTGGCTACACCTTC. It encodes CASSRQMTGLGYTF.

The chain recombines TRBV7-2 with TRBJ1-1; D is undetermined. There are 12 residues in the CDR3. CDR1 and CDR2 (germline): SGHTA, FQGNSA. Trimming pared 4 bases from V and 0 bases from J, leaving 3 bases between. CDR3 sequence: CASSYLNTEAFF. CDR3 DNA: TGTGCCAGCAGCTACTTGAACACTGAAGCTTTCTTT.

This chain connects TRBV11-2 to TRBJ1-1; D gene uncertain. Germline V gives CDR1 SGHAT, CDR2 FQNNGV. V was cut by 1 base and J by 0 bases, with 6 bases left in between. This CDR3 is 14 amino acids long. The CDR3 reads CASSLAPMNTEAFF. The CDR3 region has the DNA TGTGCCAGCAGCTTAGCGCCTATGAACACTGAAGCTTTCTTT.

This sequence joins TRBV7-2 and TRBJ1-1; D is ambiguous. The CDR3 runs to 14 residues. From germline, CDR1 is SGHTA and CDR2 FQGNSA. V shed 1 base and J shed 5 bases, with 11 bases lying between them. CDR3 sequence (DNA): TGTGCCAGCAGCTTAGGGACGACTAAGACTGAAGCTTTCTTT. It is translated as CASSLGTTKTEAFF.

This rearrangement joins TRBV4-1 to TRBJ1-2, with 8 nucleotides matching TRBD1. Germline loops: CDR1 MGHRA, CDR2 YSYEKL. This CDR3 is built from 14 residues. V trimming: 1 base; J trimming: 4 bases; junction bases outside the gene matches: 2. The CDR3 DNA is TGCGCCAGCAGCCAAGGACAGGGGACCTATGGCTACACCTTC. It is translated as CASSQGQGTYGYTF.

This chain connects TRBV5-5 to TRBJ1-2, with D possibly matching TRBD1 (5 bases). The germline V gene encodes CDR1 SGHKS and CDR2 YYEKEE (reference sequence). Trimming stripped 0 bases from V and 2 bases from J, with 11 bases between. This CDR3 has 15 amino acids. CDR3 loop: CASSLGSGTNYGYTF. CDR3 nucleotides: TGTGCCAGCAGCTTGGGTTCAGGGACCAACTATGGCTACACCTTC. The whole variable domain, filled in from reference TRBV5-5 and TRBJ1-2, reads DAGVTQSPTHLIKTRGQQVTLRCSPISGHKSVSWYQQVLGQGPQFIFQYYEKEERGRGNFPDRFSARQFPNYSSELNVNALLLGDSALYLCASSLGSGTNYGYTFGSGTRLTVV.

The CDR3 nucleotides read TGTGCCAGCAGCCCGGCCCCCTACACTGAAGCTTTCTTT. This translates into CASSPAPYTEAFF. The gene calls are TRBV27 and TRBJ1-1; D not resolved. CDR1 is MNHEY, CDR2 SMNVEV, per germline (reference sequence). The CDR3 is made up of 13 amino acids. Trimming stripped 6 bases from V and 3 bases from J, with 11 bases between.

The chain carries TRBV19 and TRBJ2-5, with D unclear. Trimming left V 5 bases short and J 5 bases short, with 15 bases between. This CDR3 is built from 14 residues. Germline CDR1 and CDR2: LNHDA and SQIVND (reference sequence). In DNA, the CDR3 is TGTGCCAGTAGTGTGATGTCGGAGCTCGAGACCCAGTACTTC. Protein sequence: CASSVMSELETQYF.

The chain employs TRBV6-2 or TRBV6-3 and TRBJ2-7; no reliable D call. The CDR3 contains 17 residues. The V and J ends lost 2 bases and 3 bases respectively, with 20 bases between them. CDR1 and CDR2 (germline): MNHEY, SVGEGT. The CDR3 region is CASSYPTPRTGLYEQYF. DNA for the CDR3: TGTGCCAGCAGTTACCCGACGCCCAGGACGGGCCTCTACGAGCAGTACTTC.

The rearrangement uses TRBV7-2 and TRBJ2-7; D ambiguous. The CDR3 spans 13 residues. Trimming pared 5 bases from V and 2 bases from J, leaving 10 bases between. The V gene's germline CDR1 is SGHTA and CDR2 FQGNSA. The CDR3 is CASSQHRAYEQYF. Here the CDR3 DNA reads TGTGCCAGCAGCCAACATCGGGCCTACGAGCAGTACTTC.

Only one count was recorded for this clone. The chain joins TRBV5-4 to TRBJ1-1, with D uncertain. Deletions cut 0 bases from V and 1 base from J, with 7 bases between. The length of the CDR3 is 14 residues. Germline V gene data show CDR1 as SGHNT and CDR2 as YYREEE (reference sequence). This CDR3 reads CASSLAGPNTEAFF. CDR3 DNA sequence: TGTGCCAGCAGCTTGGCCGGGCCGAACACTGAAGCTTTCTTT.

The chain couples TRBV2 to TRBJ1-4, with D unclear. Trimming took off 6 bases at V and 5 bases at J, with 4 bases between the two ends. Per the germline V gene, CDR1 is SNHLY and CDR2 is FYNNEI. The CDR3 has 11 residues. The CDR3 sequence: CASSPNEKLFF. The CDR3 nucleotides are TGTGCCAGCAGCCCAAATGAAAAACTGTTTTTT.

This chain connects TRBV6-5 to TRBJ1-5, with 9 bases matching TRBD1. The CDR3 has 15 amino acids. Trimming took 7 bases from V and 4 from J; bases not matched to a gene: 8. Germline CDR1 is MNHEY and CDR2 is SVGAGI. This CDR3 reads CASMGLGQGNQPQHF. Here the CDR3 DNA reads TGTGCCAGCATGGGGCTCGGACAGGGGAATCAGCCCCAGCATTTT.

The chain joins TRBV6-4 to TRBJ1-1; the D is unclear. The CDR3 contains 15 residues. V was shortened by 2 bases and J by 8 bases, with 18 bases between the two germline ends. Germline V gene data show CDR1 as MRHNA and CDR2 as SNTAGT. CDR3 amino acids: CASSDPFDPRLEAFF. The DNA of the CDR3 is TGTGCCAGCAGTGACCCGTTTGACCCCCGACTAGAAGCTTTCTTT.

The chain joins TRBV30 to TRBJ2-1; 12 bases align to TRBD2. V was pared by 1 base and J by 8 bases, with 6 bases of the junction left unmatched. The CDR3 has 15 amino acids. Germline CDR1 is GTSNPN and CDR2 is SVGIG (reference sequence). The CDR3 DNA reads TGTGCCTGGAGTGAACTAGCGGGGGGAGGTTATGAGCAGTTCTTC. Its protein product is CAWSELAGGGYEQFF.

The chain couples TRBV6-5 to TRBJ1-5; the D gene is possibly TRBD1 (6 bases). The CDR3 is 14 residues long. V was clipped by 2 bases and J by 4 bases, with 9 bases between them. Germline CDR1 and CDR2: MNHEY and SVGAGI. The CDR3 loop is CASSYVGANQPQHF. CDR3 bases: TGTGCCAGCAGTTACGTGGGGGCTAATCAGCCCCAGCATTTT.

This CDR3 is CASSETSGSYNEQFF. In DNA, the CDR3 is TGTGCCAGCTCAGAAACTAGCGGGAGCTACAATGAGCAGTTCTTC. The J gene is TRBJ2-1, the V gene TRBV18, with 11 bases that match TRBD2. Germline V gives CDR1 KGHSH, CDR2 LQKENI. V dropped 5 bases and J dropped 3; count of bases not matched to a gene: 3. CDR3 size: 15 residues.

The CDR3 loop is CASSIPRNYGYTF. The CDR3 region has the DNA TGTGCCAGTAGTATACCCCGGAACTATGGCTACACCTTC. This rearrangement joins TRBV19 to TRBJ1-2; no reliable D call. Germline CDR1 reads LNHDA; CDR2 reads SQIVND (reference sequence). Trimming left V 2 bases short and J 2 bases short, with 6 bases between. The CDR3 extends over 13 amino acids.

V and J are TRBV6-6 and TRBJ2-3, with a tentative D call TRBD2 (6 bases). CDR1 and CDR2 from the germline V gene are MNHNY and SVGAGI (reference sequence). The CDR3 has 14 residues. V lost 7 bases to trimming and J lost 1 base, with 12 bases between them. The CDR3 spells CASNTGLGTDTQYF. The CDR3 DNA follows: TGTGCCAGCAATACGGGACTGGGCACAGATACGCAGTATTTT.

This rearrangement joins TRBV2 to TRBJ1-2; D ambiguous. Trimming removed 3 bases from V and 5 bases from J, with 13 bases in between. This CDR3 has 14 residues. The germline V gene encodes CDR1 SNHLY and CDR2 FYNNEI. CDR3 DNA sequence: TGTGCCAGCAGTGACGTGGACGGAAGATATGGCTACACCTTC. This gives the protein CASSDVDGRYGYTF.

This chain links TRBV9 with TRBJ1-2; D perhaps matches TRBD1 (5 bases). The CDR3 is made up of 17 amino acids. Germline CDR1 reads SGDLS; CDR2 reads YYNGEE. The V end lost 0 bases, the J end lost 1 base, and 16 bases lay between the germline ends. This CDR3 reads CASSVAPGRRINYGYTF. The CDR3 DNA reads TGTGCCAGCAGCGTAGCCCCAGGGAGACGGATTAACTATGGCTACACCTTC.

V is TRBV7-9 and J is TRBJ1-1, with D tentatively TRBD1 (5 bases). Germline assignment: CDR1 SEHNR and CDR2 FQNEAQ (reference sequence). CDR3 length equals 14 residues. Between the trimmed V and J ends, which lost 3 bases and 2 bases, there was a span of 10 bases. CDR3 residues: CASSLAQGNTEAFF. DNA of the CDR3: TGTGCCAGCAGCTTGGCTCAGGGTAACACTGAAGCTTTCTTT.

This chain uses TRBV4-1 with TRBJ2-5; D gene uncertain. V was clipped by 5 bases and J by 1 base, with 17 bases between them. The CDR3 totals 16 residues. Germline V lookup: CDR1 MGHRA, CDR2 YSYEKL. CDR3 residues: CASSVPQLIGQETQYF. In DNA, the CDR3 is TGCGCCAGCAGCGTACCGCAACTCATAGGCCAAGAGACCCAGTACTTC.

This clone was seen only a few times. The V gene is TRBV5-6, the J gene TRBJ2-7; TRBD1 matches 10 bases. Per germline, CDR1 SGHDT and CDR2 YYEEEE. The V segment lost 4 bases and the J segment 6 bases; nucleotides outside the gene matches: 7. The CDR3 sequence is 14 residues long. The CDR3 nucleotides are TGTGCCAGCAGCCATCGGGACAGGGGTAGCGAGCAGTACTTC. This gives the protein CASSHRDRGSEQYF. Complete variable domain (other parts from reference TRBV5-6 and TRBJ2-7): DAGVTQSPTHLIKTRGQQVTLRCSPKSGHDTVSWYQQALGQGPQFIFQYYEEEERQRGNFPDRFSGHQFPNYSSELNVNALLLGDSALYLCASSHRDRGSEQYFGPGTRLTVT.

This chain joins TRBV5-8 and TRBJ2-1; D remains unclear. The V end lost 1 base, the J end lost 0 bases, and 8 bases lay between the germline ends. The CDR3 is 15 residues long. Germline V gives CDR1 SGHTS, CDR2 YDEGEE. CDR3 residues: CASSLSPSSYNEQFF. CDR3 bases: TGTGCCAGCAGCTTGTCCCCGAGCTCCTACAATGAGCAGTTCTTC.

This sequence joins TRBV5-4 and TRBJ1-4; D might be TRBD1 (6 bases). Trimming left V 2 bases short and J 8 bases short, with 16 bases between. CDR3 length: 15 amino acids. Germline values: CDR1 SGHNT, CDR2 YYREEE (reference sequence). This chain's CDR3 is CASSFGLGGREKLFF. Written as DNA, the CDR3 is TGTGCCAGCAGCTTTGGGCTCGGGGGCCGGGAAAAACTGTTTTTT.